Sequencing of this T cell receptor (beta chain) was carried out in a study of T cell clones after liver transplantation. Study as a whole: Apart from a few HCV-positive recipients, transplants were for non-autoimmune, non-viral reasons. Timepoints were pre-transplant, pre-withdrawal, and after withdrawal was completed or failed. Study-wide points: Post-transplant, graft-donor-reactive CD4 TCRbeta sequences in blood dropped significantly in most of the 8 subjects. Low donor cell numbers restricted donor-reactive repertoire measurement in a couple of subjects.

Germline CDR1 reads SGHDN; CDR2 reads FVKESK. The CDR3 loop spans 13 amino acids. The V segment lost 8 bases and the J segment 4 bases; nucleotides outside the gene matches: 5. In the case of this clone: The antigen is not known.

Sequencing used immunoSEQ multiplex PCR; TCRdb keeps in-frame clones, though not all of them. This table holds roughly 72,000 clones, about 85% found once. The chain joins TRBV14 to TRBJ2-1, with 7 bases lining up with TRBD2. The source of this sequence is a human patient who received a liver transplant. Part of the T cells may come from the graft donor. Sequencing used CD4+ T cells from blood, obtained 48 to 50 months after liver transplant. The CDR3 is CASRWGGYNEQFF. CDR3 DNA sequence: TGTGCCAGCCGGTGGGGAGGGTACAATGAGCAGTTCTTC.